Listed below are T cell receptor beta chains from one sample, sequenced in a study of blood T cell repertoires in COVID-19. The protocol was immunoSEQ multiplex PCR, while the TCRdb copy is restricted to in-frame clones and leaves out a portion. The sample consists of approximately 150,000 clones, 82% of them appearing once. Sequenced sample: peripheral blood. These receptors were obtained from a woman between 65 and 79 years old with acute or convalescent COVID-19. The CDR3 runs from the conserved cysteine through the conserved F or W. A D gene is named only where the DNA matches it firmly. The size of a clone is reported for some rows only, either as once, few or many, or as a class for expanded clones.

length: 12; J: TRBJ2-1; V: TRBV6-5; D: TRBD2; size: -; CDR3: CASRGLVTGQFF; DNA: TGTGCCAGCAGAGGACTAGTAACGGGGCAGTTCTTC
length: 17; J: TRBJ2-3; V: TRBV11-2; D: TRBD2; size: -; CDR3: CASSLGLAATSTDTQYF; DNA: TGTGCCAGCAGCTTAGGGCTAGCGGCGACTAGCACAGATACGCAGTATTTT
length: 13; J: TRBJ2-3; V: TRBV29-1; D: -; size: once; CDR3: CSAAGSRGDTQYF; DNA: TGCAGCGCGGCGGGGTCCCGGGGGGATACGCAGTATTTT
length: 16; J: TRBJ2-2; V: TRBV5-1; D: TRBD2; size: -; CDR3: CASSSPGLAGGRELFF; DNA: TGCGCCAGCAGCTCCCCCGGACTAGCGGGAGGACGGGAGCTGTTTTTT
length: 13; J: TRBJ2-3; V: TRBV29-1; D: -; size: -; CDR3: CSVEGQGTDTQYF; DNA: TGCAGCGTTGAAGGTCAGGGGACAGATACGCAGTATTTT
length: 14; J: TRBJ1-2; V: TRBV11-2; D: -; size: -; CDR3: CASSLESLGAGYTF; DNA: TGTGCCAGCAGCTTAGAATCTTTGGGAGCTGGCTACACCTTC
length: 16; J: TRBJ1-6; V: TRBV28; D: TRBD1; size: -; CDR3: CASSRDGQGINSPLHF; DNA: TGTGCCAGCAGTCGAGACGGACAGGGCATAAATTCACCCCTCCACTTT
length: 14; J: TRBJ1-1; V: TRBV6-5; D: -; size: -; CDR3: CASSTLTRNTEAFF; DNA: TGTGCCAGCAGTACTTTGACAAGGAACACTGAAGCTTTCTTT
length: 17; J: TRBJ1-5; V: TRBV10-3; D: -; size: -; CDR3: CAISEVGGAGAGQPQHF; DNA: TGTGCCATCAGTGAAGTAGGGGGGGCAGGGGCAGGACAGCCCCAGCATTTT
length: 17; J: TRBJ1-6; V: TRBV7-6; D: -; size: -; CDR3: CASSAIPRGSPNSPLHF; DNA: TGTGCCAGTAGCGCCATCCCGAGAGGGTCCCCCAATTCACCCCTCCACTTT
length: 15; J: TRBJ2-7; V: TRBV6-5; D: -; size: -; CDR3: CASSPSRGLGYEQYF; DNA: TGTGCCAGCAGTCCCTCCAGGGGTTTGGGGTACGAGCAGTACTTC